The present entry profiles one T cell receptor beta chain with its context. Antigen specificity is unknown. The library was built for alpha chains, so this beta chain is an off-target read and its size means little. These data are taken from a study of spatial heterogeneity in lung cancer. Study in general: Counts of TCR transcripts in tumor regions correlated strongly with a T cell module score (derived from matched bulk RNA-seq). Regarding the study as a whole: The number of expanded tumor alpha and beta chains correlated with mutation number. The study estimated around 7% alpha and 13% beta chain coverage of tumor T cells.

Germline-derived CDR1 and CDR2 are SEHNR and FQNEAQ (reference sequence). The CDR3 totals 15 residues. V gave up 7 bases and J gave up 2 bases, with 16 bases separating them. The time point here: sample taken at primary tumor resection. Whole RNA obtained from tumor, nontumor lung or frozen PBMC underwent sequencing without sorting. Individual TCR cDNA molecules each bore their own unique molecular identifier. A single record per CDR3 protein comes from TCRdb applying MiXCR to the 5' RACE reads. The sample lists 9,500 to 12,000 distinct CDR3 sequences; around 8.3% were seen once. The source was lung tumor tissue, collected at surgery. The V call is TRBV7-9, the J call TRBJ2-3, with D perhaps matching TRBD2 (6 bases). The source of this sequence is a female donor with early-stage non-small cell lung cancer. The CDR3 DNA sequence: TGTGCCAGCAAGGGACTGCCGATACTCACAGATACGCAGTATTTT. It yields the protein CASKGLPILTDTQYF. Based on the CDR3 plus reference TRBV7-9 and TRBJ2-3, the full variable domain is DTGVSQNPRHKITKRGQNVTFRCDPISEHNRLYWYRQTLGQGPEFLTYFQNEAQLEKSRLLSDRFSAERPKGSFSTLEIQRTEQGDSAMYLCASKGLPILTDTQYFGPGTRLTVL.